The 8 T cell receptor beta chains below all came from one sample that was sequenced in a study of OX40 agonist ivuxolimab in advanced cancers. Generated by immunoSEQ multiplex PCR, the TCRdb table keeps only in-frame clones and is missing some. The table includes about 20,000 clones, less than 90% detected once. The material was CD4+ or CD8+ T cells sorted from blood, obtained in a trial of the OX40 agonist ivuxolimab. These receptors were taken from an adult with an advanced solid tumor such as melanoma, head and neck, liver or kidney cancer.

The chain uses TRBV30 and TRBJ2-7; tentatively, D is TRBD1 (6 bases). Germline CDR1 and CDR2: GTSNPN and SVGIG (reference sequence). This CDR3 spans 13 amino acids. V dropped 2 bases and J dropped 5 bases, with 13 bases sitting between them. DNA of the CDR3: TGTGCCTGGAGTAACAGGGATGGCGACGAGCAGTACTTC. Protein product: CAWSNRDGDEQYF.

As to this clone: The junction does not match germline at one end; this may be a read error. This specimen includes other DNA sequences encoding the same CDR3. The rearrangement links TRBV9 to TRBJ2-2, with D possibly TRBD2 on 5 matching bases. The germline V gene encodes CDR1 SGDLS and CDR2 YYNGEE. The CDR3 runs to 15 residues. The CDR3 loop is CASSVVGVTTGELFF. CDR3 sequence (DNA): TGTGCCAGCAGCGTAGTTGGCGTTACCACCGGGGAGTTGTTTTTT.

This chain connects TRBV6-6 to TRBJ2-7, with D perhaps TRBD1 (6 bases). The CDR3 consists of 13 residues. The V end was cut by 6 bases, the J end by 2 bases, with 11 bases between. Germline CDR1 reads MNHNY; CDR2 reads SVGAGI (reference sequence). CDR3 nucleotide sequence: TGTGCCAGCAGCCCGACAGGCCCCTACGAGCAGTACTTC. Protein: CASSPTGPYEQYF.

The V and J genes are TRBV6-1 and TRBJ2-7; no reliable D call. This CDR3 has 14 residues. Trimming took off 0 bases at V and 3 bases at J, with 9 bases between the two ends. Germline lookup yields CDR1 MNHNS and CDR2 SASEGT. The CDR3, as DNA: TGTGCCAGCAGTGAAGCCCAGGAGAGCTACGAGCAGTACTTC. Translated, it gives CASSEAQESYEQYF.

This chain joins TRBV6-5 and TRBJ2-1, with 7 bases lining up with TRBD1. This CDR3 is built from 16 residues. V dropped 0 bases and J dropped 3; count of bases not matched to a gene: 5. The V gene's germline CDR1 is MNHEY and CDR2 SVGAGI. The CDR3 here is CASSYSTGTDYNEQFF. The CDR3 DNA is TGTGCCAGCAGTTACTCGACGGGGACAGACTACAATGAGCAGTTCTTC.

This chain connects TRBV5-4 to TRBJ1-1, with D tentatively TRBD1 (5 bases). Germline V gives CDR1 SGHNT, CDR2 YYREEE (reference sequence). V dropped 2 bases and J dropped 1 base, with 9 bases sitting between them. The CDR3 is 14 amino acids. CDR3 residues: CASSFQGGNTEAFF. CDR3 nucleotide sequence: TGTGCCAGCAGCTTTCAGGGCGGGAACACTGAAGCTTTCTTT.

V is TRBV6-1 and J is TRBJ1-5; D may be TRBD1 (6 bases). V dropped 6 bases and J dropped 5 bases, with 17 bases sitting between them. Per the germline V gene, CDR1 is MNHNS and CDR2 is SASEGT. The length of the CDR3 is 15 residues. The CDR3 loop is CASRNREGGYQPQHF. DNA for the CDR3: TGTGCCAGCAGAAACAGGGAGGGAGGTTATCAGCCCCAGCATTTT.

For the CDR3, the DNA is TGTGCCAGCAGCCCGAGTATGTGGGGTACCTACGAGCAGTACTTC. Translating it yields CASSPSMWGTYEQYF. The chain carries TRBV7-2 and TRBJ2-7; D unclear. The V and J ends lost 5 bases and 2 bases respectively, with 16 bases between them. In germline, CDR1 is SGHTA, CDR2 FQGNSA. The CDR3 runs 15 residues. The whole variable domain, remainder taken from reference TRBV7-2 and TRBJ2-7, is GAGVSQSPSNKVTEKGKDVELRCDPISGHTALYWYRQSLGQGLEFLIYFQGNSAPDKSGLPSDRFSAERTGGSVSTLTIQRTQQEDSAVYLCASSPSMWGTYEQYFGPGTRLTVT.